These 15 T cell receptor beta chains share one sample of origin, sequenced in a study of blood T cell repertoires in COVID-19. Profiling relied on immunoSEQ multiplex PCR, and the TCRdb table lists in-frame clones only, not all of them. The repertoire holds about 150,000 clones, around 86% seen once, with about 8% in the top ten. The sequenced sample consisted of peripheral blood. All receptors come from a woman aged 55-70 years with active or convalescent COVID-19.

The V gene is TRBV4-2, the J gene TRBJ2-5; D not certain. V was clipped by 6 bases and J by 2 bases, with 19 bases between them. CDR1 LGHNA and CDR2 YNFKEQ come from the germline V gene. This CDR3 is 16 amino acids long. The CDR3 coding sequence is TGTGCCAGCAGTCTCGCTTCGGGTCGGGTACAAGAGACCCAGTACTTC. It is translated as CASSLASGRVQETQYF.

The chain is built from TRBV15 and TRBJ1-2; the match to TRBD1 covers 10 bases. This CDR3 is 15 amino acids long. After removal of 5 bases from V and 2 bases from J, the junction contained 5 bases not matched to a gene. Germline V gives CDR1 LNHNV, CDR2 YYDKDF (reference sequence). The CDR3 reads CATSLDRGPNYGYTF. The CDR3 DNA is TGTGCCACCAGCCTCGACAGGGGGCCCAACTATGGCTACACCTTC.

V is TRBV7-9 and J is TRBJ1-2, with D possibly being TRBD1 (5 bases). The CDR3 loop spans 16 amino acids. V gave up 5 bases and J gave up 13 bases, with 29 bases separating them. Germline CDR1 SEHNR, CDR2 FQNEAQ (reference sequence). CDR3 DNA sequence: TGTGCCAGCAGCCTAGGGGTCGGACTACAGGCCTTATTTTTCACCTTC. The encoded protein is CASSLGVGLQALFFTF.

The chain links TRBV30 to TRBJ1-1; D not resolved. Trimming stripped 4 bases from V and 7 bases from J, with 10 bases between. The CDR3 is 11 residues long. Germline assignment: CDR1 GTSNPN and CDR2 SVGIG (reference sequence). For the CDR3, the DNA is TGTGCCTGGACCGGCGGGGTTGAAGCTTTCTTT. It translates to CAWTGGVEAFF. Full variable domain (outside the CDR3, taken from reference TRBV30 and TRBJ1-1): SQTIHQWPATLVQPVGSPLSLECTVEGTSNPNLYWYRQAAGRGLQLLFYSVGIGQISSEVPQNLSASRPQDRQFILSSKKLLLSDSGFYLCAWTGGVEAFFGQGTRLTVV.

For the CDR3, the DNA is TGTGCCAGCAGTTTACGGGGGTACAATCAGCCCCAGCATTTT. Translated, it gives CASSLRGYNQPQHF. V gene TRBV27 combines with J gene TRBJ1-5; D might be TRBD1 (5 bases). The CDR3 totals 14 residues. V lost 2 bases to trimming and J lost 3 bases, with 8 bases between them. The germline CDR1 and CDR2 sequences are MNHEY and SMNVEV (reference sequence).

The chain combines TRBV3-1 (or the pseudogene TRBV3-2) with TRBJ2-5, with 11 bases matching TRBD1. The CDR3 runs 16 residues. CDR1 LGHDT and CDR2 YNNKEL come from the germline V gene (reference sequence). The V segment lost 3 bases and the J segment 1 base; nucleotides outside the gene matches: 4. DNA for the CDR3: TGTGCCAGCAGCCACCGGACAGGGGGCCCCCAAGAGACCCAGTACTTC. It is translated as CASSHRTGGPQETQYF.

The rearrangement joins TRBV6-2 or TRBV6-3 to TRBJ2-7; weak D call: TRBD2 (6 bases). Germline V CDR1 and CDR2: MNHEY, SVGEGT. Trimming removed 5 bases at V and 0 bases at J, with 11 bases between. CDR3 size: 14 residues. This chain's CDR3 is CASSIAVVSYEQYF. DNA of the CDR3: TGTGCCAGCAGTATAGCGGTTGTCTCCTACGAGCAGTACTTC.

The J gene is TRBJ2-7, the V gene TRBV28, with a possible D match to TRBD1 (6 bases). Germline CDR1 is MDHEN and CDR2 is SYDVKM. CDR3 size: 16 residues. The V end lost 5 bases, the J end lost 6 bases, and 23 bases lay between the germline ends. CDR3 region: CASSEGYGRGSGEQYV. CDR3 bases: TGTGCCAGCAGTGAGGGGTATGGCAGGGGATCTGGCGAGCAGTACGTC.

The V gene is TRBV27, the J gene TRBJ2-5; possible D gene TRBD2, 6 bases. This CDR3 has 16 residues. The germline V gene encodes CDR1 MNHEY and CDR2 SMNVEV (reference sequence). V was clipped by 5 bases and J by 1 base, with 17 bases between them. The CDR3, as DNA: TGTGCCAGCAGTCCCAAGTTGCGGGGACCCCAAGAGACCCAGTACTTC. It specifies CASSPKLRGPQETQYF.

The chain combines TRBV7-9 with TRBJ2-1; 7 nucleotides line up with TRBD1. The J segment lost 5 bases and the V segment lost 5 bases, leaving 12 bases of the junction unmatched. The length of the CDR3 is 16 residues. CDR1 SEHNR and CDR2 FQNEAQ come from the germline V gene (reference sequence). In DNA form, the CDR3 reads TGTGCCAGCAGCATCCGACCGGGACAGATTGACAATGAGCAGTTCTTC. It specifies CASSIRPGQIDNEQFF.

In its sample, this clone was seen a few times. This rearrangement joins TRBV11-2 to TRBJ2-7; 8 positions match TRBD1. Looked up from germline, CDR1 is SGHAT and CDR2 is FQNNGV. The CDR3 is 14 residues long. The junction had 9 bases not matched to a gene; V was cut back by 5 bases and J by 6 bases. The CDR3 bases are TGTGCCAGCAGCCCCGGTTCAGGGGGCCTCGAGCAGTACGTC. Its translation is CASSPGSGGLEQYV.

V gene TRBV3-1 (or the pseudogene TRBV3-2) combines with J gene TRBJ1-6; D is unclear. CDR1 is LGHDT, CDR2 YNNKEL, per germline (reference sequence). Trimming stripped 1 base from V and 8 bases from J, with 12 bases between. The CDR3 runs to 15 residues. In DNA, the CDR3 is TGTGCCAGCAGCCAAGGAGGGAGAGTGGATTCACCCCTCCACTTT. It is translated as CASSQGGRVDSPLHF.

The rearrangement links TRBV7-9 to TRBJ1-1, with 9 bases aligning to TRBD1. The CDR3 runs to 15 residues. Germline CDR1 is SEHNR and CDR2 is FQNEAQ (reference sequence). V was pared by 5 bases and J by 4 bases, with 8 bases of the junction left unmatched. Here the CDR3 DNA reads TGTGCCAGCAGCGCCCCGGGACAGGGCGTCACTGAAGCTTTCTTT. Translation: CASSAPGQGVTEAFF.

The DNA of the CDR3 is TGTGCCAGCAGTGCGGCGGGGGGAACCACAGATACGCAGTATTTT. Its protein is CASSAAGGTTDTQYF. The rearrangement links TRBV6-4 to TRBJ2-3; 8 bases fit TRBD2. V was pared by 4 bases and J by 2 bases, with 5 bases of the junction left unmatched. The CDR3 totals 15 residues. CDR1 MRHNA and CDR2 SNTAGT come from the germline V gene.

The rearrangement uses TRBV6-2 or TRBV6-3 and TRBJ2-5; D is ambiguous. Between the trimmed V and J ends, which lost 4 bases and 2 bases, there was a span of 2 bases. CDR3 length: 11 residues. Germline V lookup: CDR1 MNHEY, CDR2 SVGEGT. The CDR3 sequence is CASSSQETQYF. CDR3 nucleotide sequence: TGTGCCAGCAGTTCACAAGAGACCCAGTACTTC.